The entry that follows covers one T cell receptor beta chain sequence. This sample stems from a study of blood T cell repertoires in COVID-19. With 2 bases removed from V and 2 bases from J, the gap between germline ends came to 13 bases. The CDR3 has 16 residues. The germline gives CDR1 MNHEY, CDR2 SVGAGI. Method: immunoSEQ multiplex PCR; TCRdb's copy keeps in-frame clones and lacks some. This sample yields 200,000 to 250,000 clones, of which just over 85% are seen a single time; more than 5.5% belongs to the top ten. The source is a man aged 80 or over with acute or convalescent COVID-19. The chain employs TRBV6-5 and TRBJ2-1, with D possibly TRBD1 on 6 matching bases. Sequencing input: peripheral blood. The CDR3 bases are TGTGCCAGCAGTTACACCTACAGGGTTACCTACAATGAGCAGTTCTTC. Amino acids: CASSYTYRVTYNEQFF.